Below, 23 T cell receptor beta chains from the same sample are listed, as sequenced in a study of cytomegalovirus exposure and HLA in healthy donors. A multiplex PCR was run with 60 Vbeta primers and 13 Jbeta primers. Measured with immunoSEQ multiplex PCR; TCRdb has only the in-frame clones, and not every one. The table has 140,000 to 150,000 clones, around 72% seen once. Specimen: PBMCs. These receptors were obtained from a man in his forties in good health and CMV-seronegative.

The gene calls are TRBV14 and TRBJ1-6; unclear D gene. This CDR3 comprises 14 residues. Trimming stripped 4 bases from V and 10 bases from J, with 14 bases between. CDR1 SGHDN and CDR2 FVKESK come from the germline V gene. The chain's CDR3 is CASSREVQESPLHF. In nucleotides, the CDR3 is TGTGCCAGCAGCCGGGAGGTTCAGGAGTCACCCCTCCACTTT. Variable domain in full (rest from reference TRBV14 and TRBJ1-6): EAGVTQFPSHSVIEKGQTVTLRCDPISGHDNLYWYRRVMGKEIKFLLHFVKESKQDESGMPNNRFLAERTGGTYSTLKVQPAELEDSGVYFCASSREVQESPLHFGNGTRLTVT.

This sequence joins TRBV27 and TRBJ2-3; 7 positions match TRBD1. This CDR3 has 11 amino acids. From germline, CDR1 is MNHEY and CDR2 SMNVEV (reference sequence). V lost 10 bases, J lost 5 bases, and 3 bases stayed unmatched. The CDR3 loop is CAIAGGDTQYF. DNA of the CDR3: TGTGCCATCGCAGGGGGAGATACGCAGTATTTT.

This chain links TRBV28 with TRBJ2-7; TRBD2 agrees at 7 bases. Germline V gene lookup returns CDR1 MDHEN and CDR2 SYDVKM. The V gene end was trimmed by 3 bases and the J gene end by 2 bases; junction bases not matched to a gene: 4. The length of the CDR3 is 14 residues. In nucleotides, the CDR3 is TGTGCCAGCAGTTTTGCGGGAGCCACCTACGAGCAGTACTTC. This sequence encodes CASSFAGATYEQYF.

Notes on this clone: An end of the junction differs from the germline gene, which may be a read error. This chain joins TRBV5-6 and TRBJ1-2; 7 bases agree with TRBD1. The CDR3 consists of 12 residues. CDR1 and CDR2 (germline): SGHDT, YYEEEE. The CDR3 DNA sequence: TGTGCCAGCAGCTTGGGACAGGGAGGCTACCCCTTC. Translated, it gives CASSLGQGGYPF.

This clone was found once. The gene calls are TRBV7-9 and TRBJ1-1, with 7 bases fitting TRBD1. Germline CDR1 is SEHNR and CDR2 is FQNEAQ (reference sequence). This CDR3 has 14 amino acids. Trimming cost V 5 bases and J 2 bases; bases outside gene matches: 5. The CDR3 coding sequence is TGTGCCAGCAGCCCCCGGGACAGAAACACTGAAGCTTTCTTT. Translated, it gives CASSPRDRNTEAFF.

The chain uses TRBV7-9 and TRBJ2-5; no clear D gene. Germline loops: CDR1 SEHNR, CDR2 FQNEAQ (reference sequence). V was clipped by 3 bases and J by 1 base, with 9 bases between them. The CDR3 extends over 14 amino acids. The CDR3 nucleotides are TGTGCCAGCAGCTTTTTGGGCTTCCAAGAGACCCAGTACTTC. Encoded protein: CASSFLGFQETQYF. The entire variable domain, with the rest obtained from reference TRBV7-9 and TRBJ2-5, is as follows: DTGVSQNPRHKITKRGQNVTFRCDPISEHNRLYWYRQTLGQGPEFLTYFQNEAQLEKSRLLSDRFSAERPKGSFSTLEIQRTEQGDSAMYLCASSFLGFQETQYFGPGTRLLVL.

CDR3 sequence reads: CASSPSGQEPGELFF. CDR3 nucleotide sequence: TGTGCCAGCTCACCTTCCGGACAGGAGCCCGGGGAGCTGTTTTTT. The rearrangement joins TRBV18 to TRBJ2-2, with 7 bases fitting TRBD1. The CDR3 has 15 residues. V trimming: 3 bases; J trimming: 6 bases; junction bases outside the gene matches: 7. The germline CDR1 and CDR2 sequences are KGHSH and LQKENI.

The genes are TRBV25-1 and TRBJ1-6; D is perhaps TRBD1 (5 bases). This CDR3 has 16 amino acids. V lost 2 bases, J lost 2 bases, and 10 bases lay in between. CDR1 and CDR2 from the germline V gene are MGHDK and SYGVNS. CDR3 region: CASSEPGRTYNSPLHF. The DNA for the CDR3 is TGTGCCAGCAGTGAACCAGGGCGGACCTATAATTCACCCCTCCACTTT.

The J gene is TRBJ1-4, the V gene TRBV9; the match to TRBD1 covers 8 bases. The CDR3 is 15 amino acids. V shed 4 bases, J shed 4 bases, and the junction held 6 bases outside the gene matches. Germline CDR1 and CDR2: SGDLS and YYNGEE. CDR3 sequence (DNA): TGTGCCAGCAGCCCCGGACAGGGTAATAATGAAAAACTGTTTTTT. Translating gives CASSPGQGNNEKLFF.

The chain has TRBV25-1 and TRBJ1-2; TRBD1 is a possible D gene (6 bases). Germline CDR1 and CDR2: MGHDK and SYGVNS. V was clipped by 3 bases and J by 5 bases, with 10 bases between them. The length of the CDR3 is 13 residues. As DNA, the CDR3 is TGTGCCAGCAGTGACCAGGGGCATTATGGCTACACCTTC. It yields the protein CASSDQGHYGYTF.

The gene calls are TRBV7-6 and TRBJ2-7, with 9 positions matching TRBD1. From germline, CDR1 is SGHVS and CDR2 FNYEAQ. The CDR3 has 14 amino acids. V was clipped by 3 bases and J by 3 bases; unmatched bases: 3. CDR3 bases: TGTGCCAGCAGCTTGGGGACAGGGCGCTACGAGCAGTACTTC. Its translation: CASSLGTGRYEQYF.

This rearrangement joins TRBV15 to TRBJ2-5; D ambiguous. Trimming pared 0 bases from V and 5 bases from J, leaving 10 bases between. Germline CDR1 and CDR2: LNHNV and YYDKDF (reference sequence). CDR3 length: 14 amino acids. CDR3 in DNA: TGTGCCACCAGCAGAGATCGCAGTTCCGAGACCCAGTACTTC. This codes for CATSRDRSSETQYF. Complete variable domain (other parts from reference TRBV15 and TRBJ2-5): DAMVIQNPRYQVTQFGKPVTLSCSQTLNHNVMYWYQQKSSQAPKLLFHYYDKDFNNEADTPDNFQSRRPNTSFCFLDIRSPGLGDTAMYLCATSRDRSSETQYFGPGTRLLVL.

The chain is built from TRBV9 and TRBJ2-1; tentatively, D is TRBD2 (6 bases). Trimming pared 0 bases from V and 4 bases from J, leaving 23 bases between. This CDR3 spans 19 amino acids. Germline CDR1 is SGDLS and CDR2 is YYNGEE. In DNA, the CDR3 is TGTGCCAGCAGCGTAGGGGCGGGAAGGTTTTCTCTAGCATACAATGAGCAGTTCTTC. Translating gives CASSVGAGRFSLAYNEQFF.

J is TRBJ2-3 and V is TRBV9, with D perhaps matching TRBD1 (5 bases). Trimming took 3 bases from V and 0 from J, leaving 14 bases between them. Looked up from germline, CDR1 is SGDLS and CDR2 is YYNGEE. The CDR3 runs to 16 residues. The CDR3 DNA reads as TGTGCCAGCAGCGGCGGTGGGGCGCCTAGCACAGATACGCAGTATTTT. Translated, it gives CASSGGGAPSTDTQYF.

The chain carries TRBV6-1 and TRBJ1-5; D possibly corresponds to TRBD1 (6 bases). Germline-derived CDR1 and CDR2 are MNHNS and SASEGT. The V end lost 4 bases, the J end lost 2 bases, and 12 bases lay between the germline ends. The CDR3 is made up of 15 amino acids. CDR3 nucleotides: TGTGCCAGCAGTGTCTTTGGACAGCGCAATCAGCCCCAGCATTTT. This sequence encodes CASSVFGQRNQPQHF.

There are a few counts of this clone. This CDR3 reads CASRPQGASTEAFF. CDR3 coding DNA: TGCGCCAGCAGGCCCCAGGGGGCTTCCACTGAAGCTTTCTTT. The chain links TRBV5-1 to TRBJ1-1; TRBD1 matches at 8 bases. Unmatched junction bases numbered 7, after V lost 5 bases and J lost 4 bases. The CDR3 extends over 14 amino acids. CDR1 SGHRS and CDR2 YFSETQ come from the germline V gene.

This clone has more than one count but fewer than ten. The genes are TRBV11-2 and TRBJ1-1, with D unresolved. Germline loops: CDR1 SGHAT, CDR2 FQNNGV. The ends were cut back, 1 base at V and 4 bases at J, with 13 bases in the middle. There are 15 residues in the CDR3. In DNA, the CDR3 is TGTGCCAGCAGCTTAGTCAGCGGGAGTCTCACTGAAGCTTTCTTT. It translates to CASSLVSGSLTEAFF.

This sequence joins TRBV5-6 and TRBJ2-5; TRBD2 is a possible D gene (6 bases). The CDR3 contains 13 residues. Germline loops: CDR1 SGHDT, CDR2 YYEEEE. The ends were cut back, 4 bases at V and 4 bases at J, with 11 bases in the middle. Here the CDR3 reads CASSEAGGETQYF. The CDR3 coding sequence is TGTGCCAGCAGCGAAGCCGGGGGAGAGACCCAGTACTTC.

The rearrangement joins TRBV30 to TRBJ2-2; 11 nucleotides align to TRBD2. The CDR3 has 14 residues. CDR1 and CDR2 from the germline V gene are GTSNPN and SVGIG (reference sequence). V trimming: 6 bases; J trimming: 6 bases; junction bases outside the gene matches: 6. The CDR3, as DNA: TGTGCCTGTAGCGGGAGGGCCGCCGCCGGGGAGCTGTTTTTT. This sequence encodes CACSGRAAAGELFF.

The CDR3, as DNA: TGTGCCAGTACCCGCAGGGGGTATAGCACAGATACGCAGTATTTT. This gives the protein CASTRRGYSTDTQYF. This sequence joins TRBV19 and TRBJ2-3, with 7 positions matching TRBD1. The germline CDR1 and CDR2 sequences are LNHDA and SQIVND (reference sequence). V trimming: 7 bases; J trimming: 0 bases; junction bases outside the gene matches: 7. CDR3 length: 15 residues.

The chain is built from TRBV28 and TRBJ2-7; TRBD1 matches 7 bases. The CDR3 has 16 amino acids. Germline V gives CDR1 MDHEN, CDR2 SYDVKM. Trimming took 3 bases from V and 0 from J; bases not matched to a gene: 8. CDR3 nucleotide sequence: TGTGCCAGCAGTTTTTCCGGGACAGTGATCTCCTACGAGCAGTACTTC. Translated, it gives CASSFSGTVISYEQYF.

This clone was counted only a few times. In DNA form, the CDR3 reads TGTGCCAGCAGCCCCAGCAGGTTCGCGAACACCGGGGAGCTGTTTTTT. Residues: CASSPSRFANTGELFF. This chain uses TRBV5-4 with TRBJ2-2; D is unresolved. CDR1 and CDR2 (germline): SGHNT, YYREEE (reference sequence). The CDR3 is made up of 16 amino acids. Between the trimmed V and J ends, which lost 4 bases and 0 bases, there was a span of 13 bases.

This chain connects TRBV19 to TRBJ1-5; D gene ambiguous. The CDR3 has 16 amino acids. Germline CDR1 is LNHDA and CDR2 is SQIVND (reference sequence). V lost 2 bases to trimming and J lost 5 bases, with 16 bases between them. DNA for the CDR3: TGTGCCAGTAGTATAAAGTTCCCCCAGGTCTATCAGCCCCAGCATTTT. This codes for CASSIKFPQVYQPQHF. The whole variable domain, filled in from reference TRBV19 and TRBJ1-5, reads DGGITQSPKYLFRKEGQNVTLSCEQNLNHDAMYWYRQDPGQGLRLIYYSQIVNDFQKGDIAEGYSVSREKKESFPLTVTSAQKNPTAFYLCASSIKFPQVYQPQHFGDGTRLSIL.